These 8 T cell receptor beta chains originate from one sample sequenced in a study of T-cell reconstitution after alpha-beta-depleted transplantation in children. During its preparation, the TCRbeta library received unique molecular identifiers. TCRdb re-called the PCR reads with MiXCR, one entry per CDR3 protein. The table shows 200,000 to 250,000 distinct CDR3 sequences, with about 8.7% occurring only once. The material was PBMCs, mostly from graft donor cells, obtained 360 days after TCRalphabeta/CD19-depleted stem cell transplant. These receptors all stem from a male patient between 2 and 15 years old who had a stem cell transplant for acute myeloid leukemia, so the T cells may come from the graft donor.

The sample holds many counts of this clonotype. The chain employs TRBV12-3 or TRBV12-4 and TRBJ2-2; 10 nucleotides line up with TRBD2. V shed 7 bases, J shed 1 base, and the junction held 6 bases outside the gene matches. This CDR3 region has 16 residues. CDR3 in amino acids: CASTKGLAMNTGELFF. CDR3 sequence (DNA): TGTGCCAGCACCAAGGGACTAGCGATGAACACCGGGGAGCTGTTTTTT.

This clonotype was seen many times. The gene calls are TRBV25-1 and TRBJ2-3; the D gene is possibly TRBD1 (6 bases). Germline V gives CDR1 MGHDK, CDR2 SYGVNS. Trimming took 0 bases from V and 2 from J, leaving 18 bases between them. The length of the CDR3 is 18 residues. In DNA form, the CDR3 reads TGTGCCAGCAGTGAATATCCGTGGGCCCAGGGGATCACAGATACGCAGTATTTT. Amino acids: CASSEYPWAQGITDTQYF.

This clonotype was picked up many times. The V call is TRBV20-1, the J call TRBJ2-1; TRBD2 might be the D (6 bases). CDR1 and CDR2 (germline): DFQATT, SNEGSKA (reference sequence). The CDR3 is 14 amino acids. V was shortened by 6 bases and J by 10 bases, with 22 bases between the two germline ends. CDR3 in amino acids: CSAHGTGLWGEQFF. CDR3 coding DNA: TGCAGTGCCCACGGGACTGGCCTGTGGGGGGAGCAGTTCTTC.

This clonotype was counted at least ten times. The rearrangement joins TRBV7-2 to TRBJ2-1; D may match TRBD1 or TRBD2 (5 bases each). V lost 1 base and J 2 bases, leaving 12 bases between the germline ends. The CDR3 runs to 16 residues. Germline V gene lookup returns CDR1 SGHTA and CDR2 FQGNSA. The CDR3 is CASSLVGSGPYNEQFF. In DNA, the CDR3 is TGTGCCAGCAGCTTAGTTGGGTCGGGGCCCTACAATGAGCAGTTCTTC.

This sequence joins TRBV5-1 and TRBJ2-1; D unclear. Germline values: CDR1 SGHRS, CDR2 YFSETQ. V was trimmed by 2 bases and J by 4 bases, leaving 7 bases between them. The CDR3 consists of 13 residues. CDR3 protein: CASSFPQYNEQFF. The CDR3 DNA reads TGCGCCAGCAGCTTTCCCCAGTACAATGAGCAGTTCTTC.

This chain uses TRBV18 with TRBJ1-1; D call uncertain. The CDR3 contains 15 residues. Germline values: CDR1 KGHSH, CDR2 LQKENI. Trimming pared 3 bases from V and 4 bases from J, leaving 15 bases between. The CDR3 spells CASSPIRVRGTEAFF. CDR3 sequence (DNA): TGTGCCAGCTCACCCATCCGGGTGCGGGGCACTGAAGCTTTCTTT.

In this sample, this clonotype turned up many times. The V call is TRBV12-3 or TRBV12-4, the J call TRBJ2-7; the D is unclear. V was cut by 5 bases and J by 2 bases, with 25 bases left in between. This CDR3 contains 18 residues. The CDR3 reads CASSPQVFLSYGPYEQYF. The CDR3 DNA sequence: TGTGCCAGCAGTCCCCAGGTTTTTCTATCCTACGGCCCCTACGAGCAGTACTTC.

This clonotype has more than one count but fewer than ten. DNA for the CDR3: TGTGCCAGCAGTCGACAGGGGGGTGGCTACACCTTC. Protein sequence: CASSRQGGGYTF. The chain uses TRBV6-5 and TRBJ1-2; TRBD1 aligns across 9 bases. The CDR3 spans 12 residues. Germline CDR1 reads MNHEY; CDR2 reads SVGAGI. The V gene end was trimmed by 5 bases and the J gene end by 7 bases; junction bases not matched to a gene: 2.